One TCR beta chain is described in this entry. The antigen is unknown. This sample is part of a study of T cells in Graves' hyperthyroidism and ophthalmopathy. Regarding the study as a whole: The model made its ophthalmopathy prediction, and onset followed a median approximately 6.5 months later. From stable hyperthyroidism, ophthalmopathy was separated by a 13 V-J model.

Trimming stripped 3 bases from V and 2 bases from J, with 8 bases between. Germline V gene data show CDR1 as SQVTM and CDR2 as ANQGSEA. The CDR3 sequence is 13 residues long. An absence of ophthalmopathy progression within 18 months meant stable Graves' hyperthyroidism. Fresh peripheral blood, approximately 10 ml, yielded the PBMCs. Regions amplified from RNA transcripts were the TCR beta CDR3 regions. When the TCR CDR3 underwent first-round RT-PCR, the HTBI primer set was used. TCRdb passed the multiplex PCR reads through MiXCR, listing each CDR3 protein once. This sample carries 480,000 or so distinct CDR3 sequences, about 15% of them seen once, and the ten largest clones take around a sixth.

Sequencing was performed on blood. V usage is TRBV29-1 and J usage is TRBJ1-3; D gene uncertain. This TCR came from a woman aged 18-35 years with Graves' hyperthyroidism. The CDR3 here is CSVEEGTGNTIYF. The CDR3 DNA is TGCAGCGTTGAGGAGGGTACTGGAAACACCATATATTTT.